Each of the 27 T cell receptor beta chains below was sequenced from the same sample in a study of vaccination effects on CD4 cells after COVID-19. Their antigens remain unidentified. Libraries were prepared by immunoSEQ multiplex PCR; TCRdb keeps only in-frame clonotypes and omits some of them. Among roughly 16,000 clones listed, over 60% were seen once. ViraFEST assay sequencing came after antigen-specific CD4+ T cells were expanded with viral peptide pools. Following 10 days of culture, CD4+ T cells were isolated. A positive SARS-CoV-2 PCR test fell between March and December 2020. The vaccine given was either BNT162b2 or mRNA-1273, in two doses. The sample consisted of CD4+ T cells from PBMCs cultured with SARS-CoV-2 spike peptides, taken after COVID-19 vaccination. These TCRs come from a human donor who had a prior SARS-CoV-2 infection.

In this sample, this clone turned up once. V gene TRBV5-1 combines with J gene TRBJ2-3, with 10 bases that match TRBD2. CDR1 SGHRS and CDR2 YFSETQ come from the germline V gene. The CDR3 has 16 amino acids. With 3 bases clipped from V and 5 bases from J, the junction kept 9 bases outside the gene matches. The CDR3 DNA follows: TGCGCCAGCAGCTCCACCCTAGCGGGAGTGAGAGATACGCAGTATTTT. Translation gives CASSSTLAGVRDTQYF.

The count of this clone is one. The J gene is TRBJ1-1, the V gene TRBV7-6; D may be TRBD1 (5 bases). The CDR3 is 13 residues long. Germline assignment: CDR1 SGHVS and CDR2 FNYEAQ. V was clipped by 4 bases and J by 8 bases, with 14 bases between them. The CDR3 nucleotides are TGTGCCAGCAGCTCCACGCCCACAGGCGAAGCTTTCTTT. It translates to CASSSTPTGEAFF.

In this sample, this clone turned up a few times. The chain uses TRBV4-1 and TRBJ2-7, with TRBD2 identical over 9 bases. The CDR3 consists of 17 residues. Germline loops: CDR1 MGHRA, CDR2 YSYEKL. V was pared by 1 base and J by 3 bases, with 10 bases of the junction left unmatched. CDR3 bases: TGCGCCAGCAGCCAAGGACACCTAGCGGGATTGATCTACGAGCAGTACTTC. The encoded protein is CASSQGHLAGLIYEQYF.

The chain recombines TRBV14 with TRBJ1-5; 7 positions match TRBD1. The germline V gene has CDR1 SGHDN and CDR2 FVKESK. The V segment lost 4 bases and the J segment 3 bases; nucleotides outside the gene matches: 3. This CDR3 has 14 residues. The CDR3 sequence: CASSLTGPNQPQHF. CDR3 nucleotide sequence: TGTGCCAGCAGCCTGACAGGGCCCAATCAGCCCCAGCATTTT.

This clone was detected once. The CDR3 region has the DNA TGTGCCAGCACAGGGAACTCTAATGAAAAACTGTTTTTT. Amino acid sequence: CASTGNSNEKLFF. The chain carries TRBV2 and TRBJ1-4; tentative D call: TRBD1 (5 bases). The CDR3 has 13 residues. V was shortened by 7 bases and J by 3 bases, with 9 bases between the two germline ends. Germline CDR1 reads SNHLY; CDR2 reads FYNNEI.

A few counts support this clone. The CDR3 loop is CASSIDPLSSYNSPLHF. CDR3 bases: TGCGCCAGCAGTATAGACCCTCTGAGCTCCTATAATTCACCCCTCCACTTT. The V gene is TRBV5-1, the J gene TRBJ1-6, with D unclear. There are 17 residues in the CDR3. Germline V gives CDR1 SGHRS, CDR2 YFSETQ. V was pared by 5 bases and J by 0 bases, with 15 bases between.

The rearrangement links TRBV24-1 to TRBJ1-4; D is perhaps TRBD1 (5 bases). The CDR3 runs to 17 residues. Trimming took off 3 bases at V and 7 bases at J, with 20 bases between the two ends. The germline gives CDR1 KGHDR, CDR2 SFDVKD. Written as DNA, the CDR3 is TGTGCCACCAGTGATCCCCACTCGGGGGGGACTCGTGAAAAACTGTTTTTT. It encodes CATSDPHSGGTREKLFF.

CDR3 DNA: TGTGCCATTGGAGTCTTCAATTCACCCCTCCACTTT. This sequence encodes CAIGVFNSPLHF. The chain joins TRBV12-3 or TRBV12-4 to TRBJ1-6; D gene unclear. The CDR3 totals 12 residues. V shed 10 bases and J shed 7 bases, with 11 bases lying between them.

This rearrangement joins TRBV2 to TRBJ1-2; TRBD1 might be the D (5 bases). From germline, CDR1 is SNHLY and CDR2 FYNNEI. The ends were cut back, 2 bases at V and 7 bases at J, with 17 bases in the middle. The CDR3 length is 15 residues. The CDR3 sequence is CASSEMAGGPAGYTF. CDR3 bases: TGTGCCAGCAGTGAAATGGCGGGGGGACCGGCTGGCTACACCTTC. The full variable domain, completed using reference TRBV2 and TRBJ1-2, is EPEVTQTPSHQVTQMGQEVILRCVPISNHLYFYWYRQILGQKVEFLVSFYNNEISEKSEIFDDQFSVERPDGSNFTLKIRSTKLEDSAMYFCASSEMAGGPAGYTFGSGTRLTVV.

This clone was counted a single time. V and J are TRBV23-1 and TRBJ2-4, with TRBD2 as a possible D gene (6 bases). TRBV23-1 is an open reading frame, and its role is uncertain. The germline V and J ends were trimmed by 7 bases and 5 bases, with 12 bases remaining between them. The CDR3 is made up of 13 amino acids. The CDR3 coding sequence is TGCGCCAGCATAGGGGACTGGGAAAACATTCAGTACTTC. Translation: CASIGDWENIQYF.

V gene TRBV5-5 combines with J gene TRBJ2-2; D possibly corresponds to TRBD1 (6 bases). CDR1 is SGHKS and CDR2 is YYEKEE in the germline V gene (reference sequence). This CDR3 is 15 amino acids long. Trimming stripped 1 base from V and 3 bases from J, with 10 bases between. The CDR3 protein is CASSLRQGHTGELFF. The CDR3 DNA is TGTGCCAGCAGCTTGCGTCAGGGGCACACCGGGGAGCTGTTTTTT.

This chain joins TRBV15 and TRBJ2-1; 14 bases match TRBD2. This CDR3 has 18 amino acids. With 6 bases clipped from V and 7 bases from J, the junction kept 14 bases outside the gene matches. Germline lookup yields CDR1 LNHNV and CDR2 YYDKDF (reference sequence). The CDR3 DNA reads TGTGCCACCAGTACCGGGACTAGCGGGAGAACTGGGCTGAATGAGCAGTTCTTC. Its protein product is CATSTGTSGRTGLNEQFF. Supplemented by reference TRBV15 and TRBJ2-1, the full variable domain reads DAMVIQNPRYQVTQFGKPVTLSCSQTLNHNVMYWYQQKSSQAPKLLFHYYDKDFNNEADTPDNFQSRRPNTSFCFLDIRSPGLGDTAMYLCATSTGTSGRTGLNEQFFGPGTRLTVL.

V and J are TRBV29-1 and TRBJ2-3; weak D call: TRBD1 (6 bases). V lost 3 bases and J 6 bases, leaving 10 bases between the germline ends. The germline gives CDR1 SQVTM, CDR2 ANQGSEA. The CDR3 runs to 12 residues. This CDR3 is CSVDKGVDTQYF. The CDR3 bases are TGCAGCGTTGATAAGGGGGTCGATACGCAGTATTTT.

The chain combines TRBV5-1 with TRBJ1-2; tentative D call: TRBD1 (5 bases). CDR3 size: 17 residues. V was trimmed by 0 bases and J by 4 bases, leaving 19 bases between them. CDR1 is SGHRS, CDR2 YFSETQ, per germline. The DNA for the CDR3 is TGCGCCAGCAGCTTGGAGTTCCGGGGCCACAGGTTCTATGGCTACACCTTC. This translates into CASSLEFRGHRFYGYTF.

This clone appeared a few times. The J gene is TRBJ2-1, the V gene TRBV5-1; D call uncertain. The CDR3 consists of 13 residues. Trimming cost V 0 bases and J 2 bases, with 3 bases left between them. Per germline, CDR1 SGHRS and CDR2 YFSETQ. DNA for the CDR3: TGCGCCAGCAGCTTGGACACCTACAATGAGCAGTTCTTC. Its translation: CASSLDTYNEQFF.

The chain employs TRBV9 and TRBJ1-5; a possible D gene is TRBD1 (6 bases). The ends were cut back, 0 bases at V and 6 bases at J, with 13 bases in the middle. Germline CDR1 is SGDLS and CDR2 is YYNGEE. The CDR3 covers 15 residues. In nucleotides, the CDR3 is TGTGCCAGCAGCGTAGGGGGGGCGGGTATTCAGCCCCAGCATTTT. Translated: CASSVGGAGIQPQHF.

This clone was counted once. The rearrangement joins TRBV9 to TRBJ2-5, with TRBD1 identical over 9 bases. Germline CDR1 and CDR2: SGDLS and YYNGEE. This CDR3 region has 15 residues. With V trimmed by 0 bases and J by 3 bases, 3 bases remained unmatched. CDR3 sequence (DNA): TGTGCCAGCAGCGTAGCTACAGGGGGCAAAGAGACCCAGTACTTC. Its protein product is CASSVATGGKETQYF.

The V call is TRBV7-8, the J call TRBJ2-6; TRBD1 aligns across 12 bases. Germline CDR1 reads SGHVS; CDR2 reads FQNEAQ. V lost 2 bases and J lost 1; bases outside the gene matches: 9. CDR3 length: 20 amino acids. The CDR3 coding sequence is TGTGCCAGCAGCTTAAGTGCGGGACAGGGGGCTCTGTCTGGGGCCAACGTCCTGACTTTC. Translation: CASSLSAGQGALSGANVLTF.

V gene TRBV12-3 or TRBV12-4 combines with J gene TRBJ1-6; TRBD1 is a possible D gene (5 bases). This CDR3 is 13 amino acids long. Trimming took 5 bases from V and 4 from J, leaving 6 bases between them. CDR3 bases: TGTGCCAGCAGTGGGGGGTATAATTCACCCCTCCACTTT. Amino acid sequence: CASSGGYNSPLHF.

In DNA, the CDR3 is TGTGCCAGCAGCTTATCGACAGGGGGCGGTGAAAAACTGTTTTTT. Residues: CASSLSTGGGEKLFF. This chain links TRBV5-4 with TRBJ1-4; TRBD1 matches 10 bases. Trimming cost V 2 bases and J 7 bases; bases outside gene matches: 5. Per germline, CDR1 SGHNT and CDR2 YYREEE (reference sequence). The CDR3 length is 15 residues.

The chain uses TRBV11-2 and TRBJ2-5; D not resolved. Trimming left V 0 bases short and J 4 bases short, with 12 bases between. Germline lookup yields CDR1 SGHAT and CDR2 FQNNGV. The CDR3 has 15 residues. CDR3 coding DNA: TGTGCCAGCAGCTTAGACGGGTCATGGTCAGAGACCCAGTACTTC. Protein: CASSLDGSWSETQYF.

Only a few counts were recorded for this clone. The chain joins TRBV5-1 to TRBJ2-1; 8 bases are a match to TRBD1. Germline values: CDR1 SGHRS, CDR2 YFSETQ. The J segment lost 1 base and the V segment lost 4 bases, leaving 10 bases of the junction unmatched. This CDR3 is 17 amino acids long. Written as DNA, the CDR3 is TGCGCCAGCAGCCTGGGGACAGGCGGTTTGTCCTACAATGAGCAGTTCTTC. Translated, it gives CASSLGTGGLSYNEQFF.

The chain uses TRBV4-1 and TRBJ1-2, with 7 bases fitting TRBD1. Germline V gives CDR1 MGHRA, CDR2 YSYEKL. This CDR3 contains 13 residues. With 3 bases clipped from V and 8 bases from J, the junction kept 6 bases outside the gene matches. The CDR3 spells CASSQLTGDGYTF. CDR3 coding DNA: TGCGCCAGCAGCCAGTTAACAGGGGACGGCTACACCTTC.

The rearrangement links TRBV24-1 to TRBJ2-5; TRBD1 matches 7 bases. The V gene's germline CDR1 is KGHDR and CDR2 SFDVKD. The J segment lost 7 bases and the V segment lost 2 bases, leaving 9 bases of the junction unmatched. This CDR3 comprises 15 residues. The CDR3 here is CATSDSGTAPGTQYF. The CDR3 DNA reads as TGTGCCACCAGTGATTCGGGGACAGCCCCAGGGACCCAGTACTTC.

This clone appeared once. The chain carries TRBV15 and TRBJ2-7, with D possibly matching TRBD2 (5 bases). Trimming left V 6 bases short and J 2 bases short, with 8 bases between. This CDR3 is built from 12 residues. The germline CDR1 and CDR2 sequences are LNHNV and YYDKDF (reference sequence). The CDR3: CATSRGTYEQYF. The DNA of the CDR3 is TGTGCCACCAGTCGGGGTACCTACGAGCAGTACTTC.

Here the CDR3 reads CASTGLRDRGGGNQPQHF. DNA for the CDR3: TGTGCCAGCACAGGACTCCGGGACAGGGGGGGCGGCAATCAGCCCCAGCATTTT. The chain links TRBV19 to TRBJ1-5; 11 bases fit TRBD1. The CDR3 has 18 amino acids. J gave up 2 bases and V 9 bases, and 15 bases lay outside the gene matches. Germline V lookup: CDR1 LNHDA, CDR2 SQIVND (reference sequence).

The V gene is TRBV9, the J gene TRBJ2-1; 9 nucleotides match TRBD1. V trimming: 4 bases; J trimming: 4 bases; junction bases outside the gene matches: 6. CDR3 size: 15 residues. The V gene's germline CDR1 is SGDLS and CDR2 YYNGEE. The chain's CDR3 is CASSPTGGRYNEQFF. The CDR3 DNA reads TGTGCCAGCAGCCCAACAGGGGGCCGGTACAATGAGCAGTTCTTC.